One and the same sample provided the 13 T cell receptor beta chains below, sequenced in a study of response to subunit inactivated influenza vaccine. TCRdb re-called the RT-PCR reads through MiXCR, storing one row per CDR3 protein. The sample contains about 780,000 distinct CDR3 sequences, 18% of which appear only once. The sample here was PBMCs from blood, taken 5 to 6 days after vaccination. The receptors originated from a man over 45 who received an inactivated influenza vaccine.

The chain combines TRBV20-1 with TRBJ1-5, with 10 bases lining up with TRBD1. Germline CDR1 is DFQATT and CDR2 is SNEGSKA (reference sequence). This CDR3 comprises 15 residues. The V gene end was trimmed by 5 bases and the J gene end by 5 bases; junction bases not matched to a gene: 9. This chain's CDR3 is CSAFNPGTGDQPQHF. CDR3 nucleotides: TGCAGTGCTTTTAACCCCGGGACAGGGGATCAGCCCCAGCATTTT.

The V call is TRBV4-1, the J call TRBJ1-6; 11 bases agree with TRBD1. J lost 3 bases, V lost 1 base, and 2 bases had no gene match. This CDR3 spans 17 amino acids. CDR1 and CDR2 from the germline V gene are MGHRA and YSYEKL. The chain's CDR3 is CASSQVGTGGYNSPLHF. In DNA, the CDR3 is TGCGCCAGCAGCCAAGTTGGGACAGGGGGCTATAATTCACCCCTCCACTTT.

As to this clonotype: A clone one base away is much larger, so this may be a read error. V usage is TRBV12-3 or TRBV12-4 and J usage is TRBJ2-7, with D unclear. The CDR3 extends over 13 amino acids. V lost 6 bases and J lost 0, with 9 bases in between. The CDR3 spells CASRLTASYEQYF. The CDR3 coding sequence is TGTGCCAGCAGGTTAACTGCCTCCTACGAGCAGTACTTC.

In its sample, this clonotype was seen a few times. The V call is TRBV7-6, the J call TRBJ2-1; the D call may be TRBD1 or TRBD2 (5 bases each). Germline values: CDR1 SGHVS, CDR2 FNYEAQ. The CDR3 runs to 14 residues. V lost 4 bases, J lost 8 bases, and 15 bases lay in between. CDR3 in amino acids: CASSYGTPDDEQFF. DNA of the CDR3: TGTGCCAGCAGCTACGGGACCCCGGACGATGAGCAGTTCTTC.

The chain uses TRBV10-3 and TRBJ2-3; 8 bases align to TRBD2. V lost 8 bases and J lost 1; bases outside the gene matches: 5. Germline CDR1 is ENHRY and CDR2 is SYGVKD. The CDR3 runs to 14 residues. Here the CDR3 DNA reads TGTGCCATCGCTAGCGGGTTACGCACAGATACGCAGTATTTT. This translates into CAIASGLRTDTQYF.

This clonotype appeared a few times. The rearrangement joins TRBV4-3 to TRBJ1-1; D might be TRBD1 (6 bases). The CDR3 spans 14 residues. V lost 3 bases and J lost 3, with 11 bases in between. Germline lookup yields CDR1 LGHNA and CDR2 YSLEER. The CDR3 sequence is CASSQKGGDTEAFF. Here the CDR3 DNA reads TGCGCCAGCAGCCAGAAAGGGGGTGACACTGAAGCTTTCTTT.

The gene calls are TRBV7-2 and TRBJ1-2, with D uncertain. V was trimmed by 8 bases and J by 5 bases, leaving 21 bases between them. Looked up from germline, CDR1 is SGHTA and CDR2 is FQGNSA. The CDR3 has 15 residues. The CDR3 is CASGLGPKPGYGYTF. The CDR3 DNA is TGTGCCAGCGGCCTGGGCCCTAAACCGGGATATGGCTACACCTTC.

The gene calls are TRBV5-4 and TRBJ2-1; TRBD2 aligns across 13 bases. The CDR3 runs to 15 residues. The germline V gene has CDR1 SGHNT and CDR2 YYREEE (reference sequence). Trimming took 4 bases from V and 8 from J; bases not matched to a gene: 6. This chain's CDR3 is CASSLRTSGSYEQFF. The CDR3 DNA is TGTGCCAGCAGCCTAAGGACTAGCGGGAGTTATGAGCAGTTCTTC. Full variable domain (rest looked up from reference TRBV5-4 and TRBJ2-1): ETGVTQSPTHLIKTRGQQVTLRCSSQSGHNTVSWYQQALGQGPQFIFQYYREEENGRGNFPPRFSGLQFPNYSSELNVNALELDDSALYLCASSLRTSGSYEQFFGPGTRLTVL.

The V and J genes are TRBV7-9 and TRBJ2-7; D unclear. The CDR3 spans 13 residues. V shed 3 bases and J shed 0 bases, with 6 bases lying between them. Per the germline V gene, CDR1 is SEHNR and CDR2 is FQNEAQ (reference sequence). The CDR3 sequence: CASSFTTSYEQYF. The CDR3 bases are TGTGCCAGCAGCTTTACCACCTCCTACGAGCAGTACTTC.

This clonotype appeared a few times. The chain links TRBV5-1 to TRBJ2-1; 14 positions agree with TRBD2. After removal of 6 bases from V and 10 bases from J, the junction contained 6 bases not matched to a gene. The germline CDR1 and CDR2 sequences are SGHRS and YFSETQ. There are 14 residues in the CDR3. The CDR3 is CASTPGLAGEEQFF. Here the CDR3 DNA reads TGCGCCAGCACCCCGGGACTAGCGGGAGAGGAGCAGTTCTTC. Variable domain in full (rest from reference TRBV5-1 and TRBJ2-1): KAGVTQTPRYLIKTRGQQVTLSCSPISGHRSVSWYQQTPGQGLQFLFEYFSETQRNKGNFPGRFSGRQFSNSRSEMNVSTLELGDSALYLCASTPGLAGEEQFFGPGTRLTVL.

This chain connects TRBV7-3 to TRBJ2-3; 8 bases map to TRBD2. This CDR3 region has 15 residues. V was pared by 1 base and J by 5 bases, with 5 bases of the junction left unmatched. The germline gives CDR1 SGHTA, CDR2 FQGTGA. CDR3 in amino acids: CASSLMGGRIDTQYF. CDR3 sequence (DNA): TGTGCCAGCAGCTTAATGGGCGGGAGGATAGATACGCAGTATTTT.

DNA for the CDR3: TGCAGTGCTCGGACAGTAATCGCCTACGAGCAGTACTTC. It yields the protein CSARTVIAYEQYF. The V call is TRBV20-1, the J call TRBJ2-7, with a tentative D call TRBD1 (6 bases). Trimming removed 5 bases at V and 2 bases at J, with 13 bases between. CDR3 length: 13 residues. CDR1 and CDR2 from the germline V gene are DFQATT and SNEGSKA (reference sequence).

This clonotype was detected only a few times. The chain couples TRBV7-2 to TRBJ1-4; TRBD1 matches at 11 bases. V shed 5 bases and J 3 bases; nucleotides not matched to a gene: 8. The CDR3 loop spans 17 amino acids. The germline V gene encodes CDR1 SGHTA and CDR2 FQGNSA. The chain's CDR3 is CASSGPGTGGANEKLFF. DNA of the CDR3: TGTGCCAGCAGCGGTCCCGGGACAGGGGGTGCTAATGAAAAACTGTTTTTT.